Each of the 19 T cell receptor beta chains below was sequenced from the same sample in a study of vaccination effects on CD4 cells after COVID-19. These TCRs' antigens remain unknown. The assay was immunoSEQ multiplex PCR, and TCRdb's table has in-frame clones only and misses some. The sample has 20,000 to 25,000 clones; roughly three quarters are singletons. Peptide-pool stimulation followed by sequencing identified expanded antigen-specific CD4+ clonotypes in the ViraFEST assay. Following 10 days of culture, CD4+ T cells were isolated. Every participant took two doses of the BNT162b2 or mRNA-1273 vaccine. The sample in question was CD4+ T cells from PBMCs cultured with HCoV-229E spike peptides, obtained after COVID-19 vaccination. These receptors were collected from a human donor who received a COVID-19 vaccine.

The table lists this clone with a few counts. The J gene is TRBJ2-1, the V gene TRBV4-1; D may be TRBD1 (5 bases). V was cut by 1 base and J by 4 bases, with 14 bases left in between. Germline-derived CDR1 and CDR2 are MGHRA and YSYEKL. The CDR3 runs to 16 residues. The CDR3 DNA reads as TGCGCCAGCAGCCAAGTTGACATGGGGCTTTACAATGAGCAGTTCTTC. Encoded protein: CASSQVDMGLYNEQFF.

The chain joins TRBV4-2 to TRBJ2-5, with D tentatively TRBD1 (5 bases). Germline CDR1 and CDR2: LGHNA and YNFKEQ. CDR3 length equals 16 residues. Trimming stripped 2 bases from V and 0 bases from J, with 13 bases between. Written as DNA, the CDR3 is TGTGCCAGCAGCCAATGGTGGGGCCCGTACCAAGAGACCCAGTACTTC. The encoded protein is CASSQWWGPYQETQYF.

This clone was observed a few times. This chain uses TRBV5-8 with TRBJ1-2; D unresolved. Trimming pared 0 bases from V and 4 bases from J, leaving 13 bases between. From germline, CDR1 is SGHTS and CDR2 YDEGEE. The CDR3 covers 15 residues. The CDR3 sequence is CASSLGVLLGYGYTF. As DNA, the CDR3 is TGTGCCAGCAGCTTGGGGGTCCTCCTCGGCTATGGCTACACCTTC.

J is TRBJ1-5 and V is TRBV7-9; no firm D call. This CDR3 spans 12 amino acids. Deletions cut 2 bases from V and 7 bases from J, with 6 bases between. The germline CDR1 and CDR2 sequences are SEHNR and FQNEAQ (reference sequence). CDR3 nucleotide sequence: TGTGCCAGCAGCTTACTCGCCCAGCCCCAGCATTTT. This encodes CASSLLAQPQHF.

V usage is TRBV11-2 and J usage is TRBJ2-3; 8 bases agree with TRBD2. With 4 bases clipped from V and 2 bases from J, the junction kept 11 bases outside the gene matches. CDR3 length: 17 residues. Germline CDR1 and CDR2: SGHAT and FQNNGV. CDR3 protein: CASSSGGATTITDTQYF. The CDR3, as DNA: TGTGCCAGCAGCTCGGGGGGGGCGACTACCATCACAGATACGCAGTATTTT.

The chain employs TRBV5-1 and TRBJ1-1; D is ambiguous. CDR3 length equals 14 residues. V was shortened by 2 bases and J by 5 bases, with 13 bases between the two germline ends. The V gene's germline CDR1 is SGHRS and CDR2 YFSETQ. CDR3 residues: CASSFLGERTEAFF. The CDR3 DNA sequence: TGCGCCAGCAGCTTTTTAGGAGAACGAACTGAAGCTTTCTTT. The full variable domain, in which reference TRBV5-1 and TRBJ1-1 provide the parts outside the CDR3, is KAGVTQTPRYLIKTRGQQVTLSCSPISGHRSVSWYQQTPGQGLQFLFEYFSETQRNKGNFPGRFSGRQFSNSRSEMNVSTLELGDSALYLCASSFLGERTEAFFGQGTRLTVV.

This chain connects TRBV6-6 to TRBJ1-1; D not certain. CDR3 length: 12 residues. In germline, CDR1 is MNHNY, CDR2 SVGAGI (reference sequence). Trimming left V 4 bases short and J 0 bases short, with 3 bases between. CDR3 amino acids: CASSSMNTEAFF. The CDR3 bases are TGTGCCAGCAGTTCCATGAACACTGAAGCTTTCTTT.

This clone occurred a few times. The rearrangement links TRBV5-1 to TRBJ2-7; D is undetermined. V lost 1 base to trimming and J lost 1 base, with 9 bases between them. The CDR3 runs 14 residues. Germline CDR1 and CDR2: SGHRS and YFSETQ. CDR3 residues: CASSLRTVSYEQYF. CDR3 sequence (DNA): TGCGCCAGCAGCTTGAGAACGGTATCCTACGAGCAGTACTTC.

The chain links TRBV13 to TRBJ2-5; D gene ambiguous. CDR1 is PRHDT and CDR2 is FYEKMQ in the germline V gene (reference sequence). V was cut by 4 bases and J by 0 bases, with 0 bases left in between. The CDR3 extends over 11 amino acids. CDR3 DNA: TGTGCCAGCAGCTACCAAGAGACCCAGTACTTC. It encodes CASSYQETQYF.

The chain carries TRBV12-3 or TRBV12-4 and TRBJ1-2; D call uncertain. This CDR3 region has 13 residues. V was cut by 2 bases and J by 2 bases, with 6 bases left in between. The CDR3: CASSLPANYGYTF. In DNA, the CDR3 is TGTGCCAGCAGTTTACCTGCAAACTATGGCTACACCTTC.

This clone was recorded a few times. The chain employs TRBV11-2 and TRBJ2-1, with D perhaps TRBD1 or TRBD2 (5 bases each). V was trimmed by 0 bases and J by 2 bases, leaving 8 bases between them. Per germline, CDR1 SGHAT and CDR2 FQNNGV. There are 15 residues in the CDR3. CDR3 protein: CASSLDRGAYNEQFF. CDR3 coding DNA: TGTGCCAGCAGCTTAGATAGGGGAGCCTACAATGAGCAGTTCTTC.

J is TRBJ2-3 and V is TRBV3-1 (or the pseudogene TRBV3-2); D is undetermined. V was shortened by 1 base and J by 4 bases, with 12 bases between the two germline ends. The CDR3 is 15 residues long. Germline loops: CDR1 LGHDT, CDR2 YNNKEL (reference sequence). CDR3: CASSQGVRVSDTQYF. DNA for the CDR3: TGTGCCAGCAGCCAAGGAGTTAGGGTCTCAGATACGCAGTATTTT.

The CDR3 nucleotides read TGCGCCAGCAGCTTGTATTTTCAGGGTTCTGGGGCCAACGTCCTGACTTTC. Translating gives CASSLYFQGSGANVLTF. The chain employs TRBV5-1 and TRBJ2-6, with a weak D call TRBD1 (5 bases). V was trimmed by 1 base and J by 1 base, leaving 12 bases between them. CDR3 length: 17 amino acids. CDR1 and CDR2 from the germline V gene are SGHRS and YFSETQ.

The rearrangement joins TRBV3-1 (or the pseudogene TRBV3-2) to TRBJ1-6; D call uncertain. Germline-derived CDR1 and CDR2 are LGHDT and YNNKEL (reference sequence). The CDR3 is made up of 14 amino acids. Trimming shortened V by 2 bases and J by 7 bases, and 9 bases separated the two germline ends. This CDR3 reads CASSQPMWNSPLHF. The CDR3 DNA is TGTGCCAGCAGCCAACCAATGTGGAATTCACCCCTCCACTTT.

This clone occurred a few times. V gene TRBV3-1 (or the pseudogene TRBV3-2) combines with J gene TRBJ1-2; D call uncertain. CDR3 length equals 13 residues. Per germline, CDR1 LGHDT and CDR2 YNNKEL (reference sequence). V lost 4 bases and J lost 2, with 8 bases in between. The CDR3 loop is CASSPTENYGYTF. Written as DNA, the CDR3 is TGTGCCAGCAGCCCGACCGAGAACTATGGCTACACCTTC.

The sample holds one count of this clone. The rearrangement uses TRBV6-1 and TRBJ1-1; 9 bases align to TRBD1. The CDR3 has 17 amino acids. The trim removed 3 bases at V and 4 bases at J, leaving 12 bases unmatched. From germline, CDR1 is MNHNS and CDR2 SASEGT. CDR3 region: CASSDMGTGRLSTEAFF. CDR3 nucleotide sequence: TGTGCCAGCAGTGATATGGGGACAGGGAGGTTGAGCACTGAAGCTTTCTTT.

The chain joins TRBV6-5 to TRBJ2-7; 11 bases match TRBD1. The CDR3 extends over 15 amino acids. With V trimmed by 4 bases and J by 4 bases, 6 bases remained unmatched. CDR1 MNHEY and CDR2 SVGAGI come from the germline V gene. CDR3 residues: CASSSPGQGVYEQYF. The CDR3 DNA reads TGTGCCAGCAGTTCTCCGGGACAGGGGGTATACGAGCAGTACTTC.

The chain couples TRBV27 to TRBJ2-6; D is possibly TRBD1 or TRBD2 (5 bases each). Germline V lookup: CDR1 MNHEY, CDR2 SMNVEV (reference sequence). V was clipped by 5 bases and J by 1 base, with 15 bases between them. The CDR3 is made up of 17 amino acids. CDR3 sequence (DNA): TGTGCCAGCAGTCTCGGGACCCCCGGATCTGGGGCCAACGTCCTGACTTTC. Amino acids: CASSLGTPGSGANVLTF.

The chain employs TRBV7-9 and TRBJ2-5; 7 bases fit TRBD2. The CDR3 runs 14 residues. After removal of 5 bases from V and 1 base from J, the junction contained 4 bases not matched to a gene. Per germline, CDR1 SEHNR and CDR2 FQNEAQ (reference sequence). Here the CDR3 DNA reads TGTGCCAGCAGCCACGGGGGGACCCAAGAGACCCAGTACTTC. Translated, it gives CASSHGGTQETQYF. Complete variable domain (other parts from reference TRBV7-9 and TRBJ2-5): DTGVSQNPRHKITKRGQNVTFRCDPISEHNRLYWYRQTLGQGPEFLTYFQNEAQLEKSRLLSDRFSAERPKGSFSTLEIQRTEQGDSAMYLCASSHGGTQETQYFGPGTRLLVL.